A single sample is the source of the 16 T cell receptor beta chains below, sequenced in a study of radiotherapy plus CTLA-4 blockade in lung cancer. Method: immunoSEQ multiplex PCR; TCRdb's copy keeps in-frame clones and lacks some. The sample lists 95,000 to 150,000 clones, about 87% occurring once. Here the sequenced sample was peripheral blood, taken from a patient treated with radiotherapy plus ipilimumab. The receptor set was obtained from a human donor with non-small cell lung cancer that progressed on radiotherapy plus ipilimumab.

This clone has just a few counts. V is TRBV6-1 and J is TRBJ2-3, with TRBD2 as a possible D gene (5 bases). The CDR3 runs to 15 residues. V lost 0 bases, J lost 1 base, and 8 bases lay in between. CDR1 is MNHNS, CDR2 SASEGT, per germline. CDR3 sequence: CASSEALEGTDTQYF. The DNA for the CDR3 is TGTGCCAGCAGTGAAGCCCTGGAGGGCACAGATACGCAGTATTTT.

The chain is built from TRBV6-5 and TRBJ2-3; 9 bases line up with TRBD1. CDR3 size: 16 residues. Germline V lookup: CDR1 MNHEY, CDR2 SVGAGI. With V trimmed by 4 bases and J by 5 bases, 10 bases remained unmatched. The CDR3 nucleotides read TGTGCCAGCAGTTTAACCGGGACAGGGAGGGGAGATACGCAGTATTTT. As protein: CASSLTGTGRGDTQYF.

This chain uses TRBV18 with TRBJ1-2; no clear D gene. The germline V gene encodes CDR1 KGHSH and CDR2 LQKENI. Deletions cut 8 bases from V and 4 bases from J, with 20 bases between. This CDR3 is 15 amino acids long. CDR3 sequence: CASTMSLNEGYGYTF. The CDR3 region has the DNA TGTGCCAGCACTATGTCCCTCAACGAGGGCTATGGCTACACCTTC.

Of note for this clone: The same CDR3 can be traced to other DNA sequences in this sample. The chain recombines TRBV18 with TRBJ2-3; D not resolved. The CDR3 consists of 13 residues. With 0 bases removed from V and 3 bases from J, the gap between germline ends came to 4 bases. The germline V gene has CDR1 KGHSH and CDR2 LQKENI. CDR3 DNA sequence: TGTGCCAGCTCACCACCGAGTACAGATACGCAGTATTTT. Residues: CASSPPSTDTQYF. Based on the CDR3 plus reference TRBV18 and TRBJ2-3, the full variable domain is NAGVMQNPRHLVRRRGQEARLRCSPMKGHSHVYWYRQLPEEGLKFMVYLQKENIIDESGMPKERFSAEFPKEGPSILRIQQVVRGDSAAYFCASSPPSTDTQYFGPGTRLTVL.

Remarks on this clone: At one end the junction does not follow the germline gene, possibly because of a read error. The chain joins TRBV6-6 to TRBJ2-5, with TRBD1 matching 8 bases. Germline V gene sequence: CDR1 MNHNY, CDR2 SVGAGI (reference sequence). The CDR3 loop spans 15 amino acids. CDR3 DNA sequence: TGTGCCAGCAGTTACTCAGGGACAGGCAAAGAGACCCAGCACTTC. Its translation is CASSYSGTGKETQHF.

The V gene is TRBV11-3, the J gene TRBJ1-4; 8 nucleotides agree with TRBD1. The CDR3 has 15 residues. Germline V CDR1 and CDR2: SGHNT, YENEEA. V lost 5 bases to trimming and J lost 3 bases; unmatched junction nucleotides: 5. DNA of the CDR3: TGTGCCAGCAGCCGACCGGACAGGGCTAATGAAAAACTGTTTTTT. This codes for CASSRPDRANEKLFF.

The CDR3 loop reads CASRAGTSGTTDTQYF. CDR3 DNA sequence: TGTGCCAGCAGAGCCGGGACTAGCGGGACCACAGATACGCAGTATTTT. V is TRBV2 and J is TRBJ2-3; 13 nucleotides line up with TRBD2. The CDR3 totals 16 residues. Germline-derived CDR1 and CDR2 are SNHLY and FYNNEI. V gave up 6 bases and J gave up 2 bases; unmatched junction bases: 5.

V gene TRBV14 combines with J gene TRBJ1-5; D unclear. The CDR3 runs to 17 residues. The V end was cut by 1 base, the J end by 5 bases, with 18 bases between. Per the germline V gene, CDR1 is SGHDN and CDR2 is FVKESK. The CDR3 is CASSQGAAFGFDQPQHF. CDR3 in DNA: TGTGCCAGCAGCCAAGGGGCAGCGTTTGGATTTGATCAGCCCCAGCATTTT.

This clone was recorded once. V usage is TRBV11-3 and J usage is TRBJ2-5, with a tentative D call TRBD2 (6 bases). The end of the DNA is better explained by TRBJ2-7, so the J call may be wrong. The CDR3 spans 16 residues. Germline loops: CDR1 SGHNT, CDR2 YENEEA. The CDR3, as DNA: TGTGCCAGCAGCTCCTTAGCGGAAAGGAGCTCCTACGAGCAGTACTTC. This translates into CASSSLAERSSYEQYF.

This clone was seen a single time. CDR3 sequence: CASSLGDRTGELFF. Written as DNA, the CDR3 is TGTGCCAGCAGCCTTGGGGACAGGACCGGGGAGCTGTTTTTT. This chain joins TRBV6-6 and TRBJ2-2, with 8 bases matching TRBD1. Germline trimming cut 6 bases from V and 5 bases from J; bases unmatched to any gene: 5. Germline V gives CDR1 MNHNY, CDR2 SVGAGI (reference sequence). This CDR3 comprises 14 residues.

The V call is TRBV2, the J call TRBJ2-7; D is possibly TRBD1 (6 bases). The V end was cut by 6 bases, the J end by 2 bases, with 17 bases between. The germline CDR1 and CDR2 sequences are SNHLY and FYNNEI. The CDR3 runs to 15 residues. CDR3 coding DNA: TGTGCCAGCAGCACTGAACAGGGTTCTGCCTACGAGCAGTACTTC. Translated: CASSTEQGSAYEQYF.

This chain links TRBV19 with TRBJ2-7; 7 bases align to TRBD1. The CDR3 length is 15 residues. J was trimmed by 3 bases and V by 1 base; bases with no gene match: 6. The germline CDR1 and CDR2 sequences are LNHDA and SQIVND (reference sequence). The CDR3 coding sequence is TGTGCCAGTAGTATAGTAAGACAGGGATACTACGAGCAGTACTTC. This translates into CASSIVRQGYYEQYF.

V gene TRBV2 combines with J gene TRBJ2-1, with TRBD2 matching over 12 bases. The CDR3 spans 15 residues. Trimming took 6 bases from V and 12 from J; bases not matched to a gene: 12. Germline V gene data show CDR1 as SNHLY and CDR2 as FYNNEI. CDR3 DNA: TGTGCCAGCAGGGAGGCTAGCGGGAGGGGGGTTGCGCAGTTCTTC. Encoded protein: CASREASGRGVAQFF.

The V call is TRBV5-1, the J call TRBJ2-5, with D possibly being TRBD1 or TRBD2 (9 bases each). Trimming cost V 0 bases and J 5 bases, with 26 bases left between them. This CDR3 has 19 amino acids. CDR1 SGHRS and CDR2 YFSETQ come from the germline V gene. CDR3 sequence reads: CASSLVGQGSLAGLETQYF. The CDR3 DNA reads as TGCGCCAGCAGCTTGGTCGGACAGGGGTCCCTAGCGGGACTGGAGACCCAGTACTTC. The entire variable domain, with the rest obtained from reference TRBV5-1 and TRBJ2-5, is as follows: KAGVTQTPRYLIKTRGQQVTLSCSPISGHRSVSWYQQTPGQGLQFLFEYFSETQRNKGNFPGRFSGRQFSNSRSEMNVSTLELGDSALYLCASSLVGQGSLAGLETQYFGPGTRLLVL.

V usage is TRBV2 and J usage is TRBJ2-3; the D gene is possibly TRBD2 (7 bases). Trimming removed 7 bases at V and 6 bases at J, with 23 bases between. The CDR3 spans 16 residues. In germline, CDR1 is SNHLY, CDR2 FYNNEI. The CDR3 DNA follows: TGTGCCAGCATGGGGGGGGCAGGGAGCATTCGGGATACGCAGTATTTT. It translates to CASMGGAGSIRDTQYF.

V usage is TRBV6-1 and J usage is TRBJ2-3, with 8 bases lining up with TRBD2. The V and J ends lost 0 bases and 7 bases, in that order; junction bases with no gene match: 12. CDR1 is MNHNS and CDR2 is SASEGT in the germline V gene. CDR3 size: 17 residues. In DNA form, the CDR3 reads TGTGCCAGCAGTGAAGCAGGCGGGGGGCTAGCGGTAAATACGCAGTATTTT. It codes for CASSEAGGGLAVNTQYF.